This T cell receptor beta chain was sequenced in a study of cytomegalovirus exposure and HLA in healthy donors. The germline V and J ends were trimmed by 0 bases and 7 bases, with 9 bases remaining between them. The CDR3 consists of 13 residues. CDR1 is SGHDN and CDR2 is FVKESK in the germline V gene. Separate from the roughly 710-subject first cohort, the roughly 120-subject validation cohort was the one that the donors belonged to. Repertoires were generated with immunoSEQ multiplex PCR, while TCRdb's copy carries only in-frame clones and drops some. The table lists 55,000 to 80,000 clones, approximately 95% of them singletons, with around 3.2% in the top ten.

The chain uses TRBV14 and TRBJ2-5; D call uncertain. The specimen sequenced was PBMCs. The clonotype originates from a man aged 18 to 30 in good health and CMV-seronegative. CDR3 nucleotides: TGTGCCAGCAGCCAAGATAACTTGAGGACCCAGTACTTC. This gives the protein CASSQDNLRTQYF.